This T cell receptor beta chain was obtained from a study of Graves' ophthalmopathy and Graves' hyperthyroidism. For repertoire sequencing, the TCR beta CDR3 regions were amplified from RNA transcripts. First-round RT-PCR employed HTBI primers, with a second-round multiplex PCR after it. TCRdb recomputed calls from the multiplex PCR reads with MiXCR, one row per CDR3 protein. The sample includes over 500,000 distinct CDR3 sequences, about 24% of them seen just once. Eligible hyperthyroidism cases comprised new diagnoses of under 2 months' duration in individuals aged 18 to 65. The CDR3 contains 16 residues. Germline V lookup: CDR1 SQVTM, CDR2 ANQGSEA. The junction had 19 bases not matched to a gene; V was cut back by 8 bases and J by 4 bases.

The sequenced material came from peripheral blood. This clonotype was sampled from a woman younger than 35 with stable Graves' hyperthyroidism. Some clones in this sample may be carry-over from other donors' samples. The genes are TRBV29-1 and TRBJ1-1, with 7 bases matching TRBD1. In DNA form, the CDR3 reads TGCAGCATTCAAGCCGGGACAGTGGACCTGGGCACTGAAGCTTTCTTT. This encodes CSIQAGTVDLGTEAFF.